This TCR beta chain stems from a study of cytomegalovirus exposure and HLA in healthy donors. Whole-study context: Samples from HLA-typed donors yielded approximately 88 million unique TCRs in an early data release.

The donors gave bone marrow, and they were healthy. The V and J ends lost 2 bases and 5 bases respectively, with 9 bases between them. Germline CDR1 SGHAT, CDR2 FQDESV (reference sequence). This CDR3 has 13 residues. Primers for the PCR totalled 60 Vbeta and 13 Jbeta. Only in-frame clones appear in the TCRdb table, and some are missing; sequencing was by immunoSEQ multiplex PCR. Here the sample spans about 130,000 clones, 75% to 85% being singletons. The material sequenced was PBMCs. The TCR originated in a girl between 2 and 10 years old in good health and CMV-seronegative. This chain links TRBV11-1 with TRBJ2-5; unclear D gene. The chain's CDR3 is CASSLIHSETQYF. As DNA, the CDR3 is TGTGCCAGCAGCTTAATCCATAGCGAGACCCAGTACTTC.